A single sample gave rise to the 21 T cell receptor beta chains below, sequenced in a study of T cells after yellow fever vaccination. TCRdb itself ran the 5' RACE reads through MiXCR, one entry per CDR3 protein. The sample lists about 430,000 distinct CDR3 sequences, approximately 18% occurring once. The starting material was PBMCs, obtained before the yellow fever booster vaccination. These receptors all come from a man aged 18-30 years who received the YFV17D yellow fever vaccine.

A few counts support this clonotype. The V gene is TRBV9, the J gene TRBJ2-3; D perhaps matches TRBD2 (6 bases). The CDR3 consists of 15 residues. CDR1 and CDR2 (germline): SGDLS, YYNGEE. The V end lost 0 bases, the J end lost 6 bases, and 14 bases lay between the germline ends. The chain's CDR3 is CASSVEGGGADTQYF. CDR3 DNA: TGTGCCAGCAGCGTAGAGGGAGGAGGCGCGGATACGCAGTATTTT.

The chain combines TRBV4-1 with TRBJ1-4, with D maybe TRBD1 (6 bases). The CDR3 spans 16 residues. Germline V gene data show CDR1 as MGHRA and CDR2 as YSYEKL. Trimming took 4 bases from V and 0 from J, leaving 12 bases between them. The chain's CDR3 is CASSLTGFATNEKLFF. For the CDR3, the DNA is TGCGCCAGCAGCCTGACAGGATTTGCAACTAATGAAAAACTGTTTTTT.

In this sample, this clonotype turned up a few times. This chain uses TRBV2 with TRBJ2-1; D possibly corresponds to TRBD2 (5 bases). Germline V CDR1 and CDR2: SNHLY, FYNNEI. This CDR3 contains 15 residues. V was shortened by 6 bases and J by 0 bases, with 12 bases between the two germline ends. For the CDR3, the DNA is TGTGCCAGCAGGAGCGGCCAGAGCTCCTACAATGAGCAGTTCTTC. Residues: CASRSGQSSYNEQFF.

The rearrangement joins TRBV4-1 to TRBJ2-2, with 11 bases that match TRBD2. This CDR3 contains 16 residues. The junction had 6 bases not matched to a gene; V was cut back by 5 bases and J by 4 bases. Germline V gene data show CDR1 as MGHRA and CDR2 as YSYEKL. CDR3 DNA sequence: TGCGCCAGCAGCTGGTTAGCGGGGGGGCCCACCGGGGAGCTGTTTTTT. Translated: CASSWLAGGPTGELFF.

The V call is TRBV7-9, the J call TRBJ1-2; 8 bases agree with TRBD1. V trimming: 7 bases; J trimming: 7 bases; junction bases outside the gene matches: 14. CDR1 SEHNR and CDR2 FQNEAQ come from the germline V gene (reference sequence). This CDR3 is built from 15 residues. This chain's CDR3 is CASTPSTGDLGGYTF. Here the CDR3 DNA reads TGTGCCAGCACCCCCTCGACAGGGGACTTGGGTGGCTACACCTTC.

The chain carries TRBV10-3 and TRBJ2-2; D gene uncertain. This CDR3 is 11 amino acids long. Germline V gene lookup returns CDR1 ENHRY and CDR2 SYGVKD. V was trimmed by 6 bases and J by 6 bases, leaving 5 bases between them. In DNA, the CDR3 is TGTGCCATCAGCAGCCCCGGGGAGCTGTTTTTT. Protein sequence: CAISSPGELFF.

This chain joins TRBV7-2 and TRBJ2-6; no definite D call. This CDR3 contains 13 residues. CDR1 is SGHTA and CDR2 is FQGNSA in the germline V gene. Trimming shortened V by 3 bases and J by 2 bases, and 2 bases separated the two germline ends. The CDR3 loop is CASSFTGANVLTF. The CDR3 DNA sequence: TGTGCCAGCAGCTTTACTGGGGCCAACGTCCTGACTTTC.

This clonotype was counted a few times. The chain recombines TRBV10-3 with TRBJ2-1, with D unresolved. CDR3 size: 15 residues. Trimming shortened V by 10 bases and J by 1 base, and 17 bases separated the two germline ends. The germline V gene encodes CDR1 ENHRY and CDR2 SYGVKD. The chain's CDR3 is CANSPTPSSYNEQFF. In DNA form, the CDR3 reads TGTGCCAACTCCCCGACCCCCTCTTCCTACAATGAGCAGTTCTTC.

Only one count was recorded for this clonotype. The chain employs TRBV5-6 and TRBJ1-1; tentative D call: TRBD1 (5 bases). The germline V and J ends were trimmed by 6 bases and 8 bases, with 32 bases remaining between them. This CDR3 is built from 18 residues. Germline CDR1 SGHDT, CDR2 YYEEEE. CDR3 amino acids: CASTSSGGNIGALLEAFF. The CDR3 DNA follows: TGTGCCAGCACCTCTTCCGGGGGGAATATCGGGGCGCTACTGGAAGCTTTCTTT.

This clonotype was counted between two and nine times. This chain connects TRBV12-3 or TRBV12-4 to TRBJ2-5; tentative D call: TRBD1 (6 bases). The CDR3 length is 15 residues. V was trimmed by 2 bases and J by 2 bases, leaving 12 bases between them. CDR3 bases: TGTGCCAGCAGTTTAAATCAGGGGATACAAGAGACCCAGTACTTC. Protein product: CASSLNQGIQETQYF.

This rearrangement joins TRBV7-2 to TRBJ2-5; TRBD2 aligns across 10 bases. Trimming cost V 3 bases and J 0 bases; bases outside gene matches: 1. The CDR3 has 15 amino acids. Germline CDR1 SGHTA, CDR2 FQGNSA. The CDR3 region has the DNA TGTGCCAGCAGCTTTAGCGGGGGGTACCAAGAGACCCAGTACTTC. Its protein product is CASSFSGGYQETQYF.

This clonotype was picked up a small number of times. The gene calls are TRBV27 and TRBJ2-3; 12 bases line up with TRBD2. This CDR3 spans 14 amino acids. The ends lost 7 bases at V and 3 bases at J; junction bases unmatched: 2. Germline V gives CDR1 MNHEY, CDR2 SMNVEV (reference sequence). The DNA of the CDR3 is TGTGCCAGCACTAGCGGGGGGGGTACAGATACGCAGTATTTT. This sequence encodes CASTSGGGTDTQYF.

For this clonotype: Because the CDR3's place on the DNA is in doubt, the DNA is left out and the CDR3 is given as listed by TCRdb. The V and J genes are TRBV7-5 and TRBJ1-2. TRBV7-5 is classified as a pseudogene. A total of 13 residues make up the CDR3, ends included. CDR3 sequence reads: CISVPEAGNGYTF.

This clonotype was counted at least ten times. The chain combines TRBV5-6 with TRBJ1-2, with 7 bases that match TRBD1. The V and J ends lost 4 bases and 4 bases, in that order; junction bases with no gene match: 4. Per germline, CDR1 SGHDT and CDR2 YYEEEE. The CDR3 contains 13 residues. The CDR3 is CASSLRDSYGYTF. For the CDR3, the DNA is TGTGCCAGCAGCCTCCGGGACAGCTATGGCTACACCTTC.

The rearrangement links TRBV7-3 to TRBJ2-2, with a possible D match to TRBD2 (6 bases). This CDR3 is built from 15 residues. Germline V gene sequence: CDR1 SGHTA, CDR2 FQGTGA. Trimming took off 5 bases at V and 8 bases at J, with 18 bases between the two ends. The CDR3: CASSLRGAAMGELFF. The CDR3 bases are TGTGCCAGCAGCCTGCGCGGGGCGGCCATGGGGGAGCTGTTTTTT.

The chain joins TRBV5-1 to TRBJ2-3, with 10 bases matching TRBD2. V lost 5 bases, J lost 2 bases, and 8 bases stayed unmatched. Per the germline V gene, CDR1 is SGHRS and CDR2 is YFSETQ. The CDR3 has 16 amino acids. The CDR3 region is CASRPLAGESTDTQYF. CDR3 DNA: TGCGCCAGCAGACCCCTAGCGGGGGAATCCACAGATACGCAGTATTTT. The complete variable domain, with remaining parts taken from reference TRBV5-1 and TRBJ2-3, reads KAGVTQTPRYLIKTRGQQVTLSCSPISGHRSVSWYQQTPGQGLQFLFEYFSETQRNKGNFPGRFSGRQFSNSRSEMNVSTLELGDSALYLCASRPLAGESTDTQYFGPGTRLTVL.

This chain uses TRBV6-5 with TRBJ1-1; D ambiguous. Trimming left V 2 bases short and J 1 base short, with 8 bases between. The germline V gene has CDR1 MNHEY and CDR2 SVGAGI. The CDR3 runs 14 residues. Here the CDR3 reads CASSYRAANTEAFF. CDR3 bases: TGTGCCAGCAGTTACAGGGCGGCGAACACTGAAGCTTTCTTT.

This clonotype turned up a few times. The CDR3 loop reads CASSFLLGRGGEKLFF. The CDR3 bases are TGTGCCAGCAGTTTTCTCCTGGGGAGAGGGGGTGAAAAACTGTTTTTT. This chain links TRBV12-3 or TRBV12-4 with TRBJ1-4, with TRBD1 as a possible D gene (6 bases). The V end lost 3 bases, the J end lost 7 bases, and 18 bases lay between the germline ends. This CDR3 has 16 amino acids.

The chain joins TRBV7-9 to TRBJ2-1; 7 nucleotides agree with TRBD2. Germline V gene lookup returns CDR1 SEHNR and CDR2 FQNEAQ (reference sequence). The CDR3 extends over 17 amino acids. The V and J ends lost 4 bases and 4 bases, in that order; junction bases with no gene match: 13. In DNA, the CDR3 is TGTGCCAGCAGCTCGACACAAATTAGCGGGCCTTACAATGAGCAGTTCTTC. Its protein is CASSSTQISGPYNEQFF.

The chain carries TRBV4-3 and TRBJ1-3; D perhaps matches TRBD1 (6 bases). The V end lost 4 bases, the J end lost 0 bases, and 10 bases lay between the germline ends. The CDR3 consists of 15 residues. CDR1 and CDR2 (germline): LGHNA, YSLEER. The CDR3 region has the DNA TGCGCCAGCAGCCGAGAAGGGGGCTCTGGAAACACCATATATTTT. Residues: CASSREGGSGNTIYF.

This chain connects TRBV9 to TRBJ2-5; D unclear. Germline assignment: CDR1 SGDLS and CDR2 YYNGEE. This CDR3 is built from 15 residues. V was pared by 0 bases and J by 4 bases, with 13 bases between. The DNA of the CDR3 is TGTGCCAGCAGCGTAGCCGGCAGGCTAGGAGAGACCCAGTACTTC. This encodes CASSVAGRLGETQYF.